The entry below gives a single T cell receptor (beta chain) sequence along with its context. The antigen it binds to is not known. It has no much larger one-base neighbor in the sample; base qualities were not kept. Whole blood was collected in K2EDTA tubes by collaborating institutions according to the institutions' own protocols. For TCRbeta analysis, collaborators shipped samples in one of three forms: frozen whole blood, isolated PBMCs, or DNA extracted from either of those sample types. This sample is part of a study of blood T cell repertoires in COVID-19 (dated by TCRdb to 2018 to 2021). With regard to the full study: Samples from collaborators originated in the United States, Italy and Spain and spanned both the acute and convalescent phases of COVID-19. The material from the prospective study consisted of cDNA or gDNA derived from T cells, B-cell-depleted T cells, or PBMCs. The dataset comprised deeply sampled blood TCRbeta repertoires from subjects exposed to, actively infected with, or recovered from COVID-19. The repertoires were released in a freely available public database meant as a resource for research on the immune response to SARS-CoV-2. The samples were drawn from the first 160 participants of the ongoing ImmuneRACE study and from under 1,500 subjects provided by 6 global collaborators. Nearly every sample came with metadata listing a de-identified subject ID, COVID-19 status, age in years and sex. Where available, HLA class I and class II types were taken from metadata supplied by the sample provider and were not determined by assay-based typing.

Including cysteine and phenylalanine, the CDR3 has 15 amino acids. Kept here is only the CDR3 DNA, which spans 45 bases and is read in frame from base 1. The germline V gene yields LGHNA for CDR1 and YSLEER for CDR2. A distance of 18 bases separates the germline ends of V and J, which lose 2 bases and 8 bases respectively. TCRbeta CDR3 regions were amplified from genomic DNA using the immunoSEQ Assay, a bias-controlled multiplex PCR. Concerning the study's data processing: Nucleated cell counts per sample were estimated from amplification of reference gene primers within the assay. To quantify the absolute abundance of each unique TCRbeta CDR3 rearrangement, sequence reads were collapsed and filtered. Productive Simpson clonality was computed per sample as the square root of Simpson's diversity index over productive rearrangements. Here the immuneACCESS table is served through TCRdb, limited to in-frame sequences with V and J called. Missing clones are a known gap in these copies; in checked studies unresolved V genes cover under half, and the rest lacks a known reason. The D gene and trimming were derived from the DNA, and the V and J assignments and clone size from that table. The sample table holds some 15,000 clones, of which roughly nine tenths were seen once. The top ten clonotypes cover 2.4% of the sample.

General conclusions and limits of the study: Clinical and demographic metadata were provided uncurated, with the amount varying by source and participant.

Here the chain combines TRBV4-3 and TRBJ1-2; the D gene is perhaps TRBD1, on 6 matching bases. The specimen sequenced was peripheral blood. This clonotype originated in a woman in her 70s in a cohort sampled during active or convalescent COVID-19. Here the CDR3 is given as CASSQIAGEFVGYTF. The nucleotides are TGCGCCAGCAGCCAAATCGCAGGGGAGTTCGTGGGCTACACCTTC.